Listed here are 8 T cell receptor beta chains from one sample, sequenced in a study of regulatory T cells in long-lasting Graves disease. Time point of the sample: newly diagnosed GD, antithyroid drugs for less than 3 months. The TCR library used RNA extracted from PBMCs. Libraries of TCR beta came from iRepertoire HTBI primers plus Arm-PCR of CDR3 regions. TCRdb itself ran the multiplex PCR reads through MiXCR, one entry per CDR3 protein. In the table there are roughly 350,000 distinct CDR3 sequences, under 20% of which are singletons. This same sample was also taken into another study, of T cells in Graves' hyperthyroidism and ophthalmopathy.

The sequencing here drew on peripheral blood mononuclear cells (PBMCs), taken at new diagnosis, from a patient treated with antithyroid drugs. Every receptor here comes from a woman younger than 35 with Graves disease.

The CDR3 region is CASRADRAKSQPQHF. The CDR3 DNA follows: TGTGCCAGCAGGGCGGACAGGGCAAAGTCTCAGCCCCAGCATTTT. The J gene is TRBJ1-5, the V gene TRBV6-1, with 8 bases identical to TRBD1. Germline V CDR1 and CDR2: MNHNS, SASEGT. The CDR3 is 15 residues long. Trimming removed 6 bases from V and 6 bases from J; junction bases left unmatched: 10.

This clonotype was detected many times. The chain carries TRBV30 and TRBJ1-4, with D possibly TRBD1 on 6 matching bases. The CDR3 has 10 residues. From germline, CDR1 is GTSNPN and CDR2 SVGIG (reference sequence). The germline V and J ends were trimmed by 6 bases and 12 bases, with 11 bases remaining between them. The CDR3 region is CACSPGELFF. CDR3 nucleotide sequence: TGTGCCTGTTCACCAGGGGAACTGTTTTTT.

This clonotype was seen a handful of times. The chain links TRBV24-1 to TRBJ2-7; 8 bases agree with TRBD1. CDR1 and CDR2 (germline): KGHDR, SFDVKD. J lost 9 bases, V lost 4 bases, and 13 bases had no gene match. This CDR3 comprises 15 residues. The CDR3 protein is CATSDEGTGQHLQYF. CDR3 DNA: TGTGCCACCAGTGACGAGGGGACAGGTCAGCACCTGCAGTACTTC.

This clonotype appeared many times. J is TRBJ2-2 and V is TRBV5-1, with TRBD1 as a possible D gene (6 bases). CDR3 length: 17 amino acids. Looked up from germline, CDR1 is SGHRS and CDR2 is YFSETQ. V was shortened by 2 bases and J by 1 base, with 15 bases between the two germline ends. CDR3 protein: CASSFSRTAGNTGELFF. CDR3 nucleotides: TGCGCCAGCAGCTTCTCGCGGACAGCCGGGAACACCGGGGAGCTGTTTTTT.

This clonotype was observed a single time. V and J are TRBV7-9 and TRBJ2-5, with D tentatively TRBD1 (6 bases). Germline V lookup: CDR1 SEHNR, CDR2 FQNEAQ (reference sequence). The CDR3 loop spans 16 amino acids. Trimming pared 4 bases from V and 2 bases from J, leaving 17 bases between. The CDR3 spells CASSSQGDKQQETQYF. CDR3 nucleotide sequence: TGTGCCAGCAGCTCACAAGGGGACAAACAGCAAGAGACCCAGTACTTC.

A remark on this clonotype: A much more abundant neighbour one base away suggests this may be a read error. Because the CDR3 is missing its conserved closing phenylalanine or tryptophan, this is likely a read error. This chain joins TRBV7-2 and TRBJ1-2; a weak D match, TRBD1 (5 bases). The germline gives CDR1 SGHTA, CDR2 FQGNSA. This CDR3 region has 19 residues. Trimming cost V 6 bases and J 2 bases, with 28 bases left between them. CDR3 nucleotide sequence: TGTGCCAGCAGTTTATTTTCGGGGGTCTTTCGGGGGTCGAACTATGGCTACACCTCC. Translating gives CASSLFSGVFRGSNYGYTS.

This clonotype was picked up many times. V and J are TRBV7-2 and TRBJ1-5; D is ambiguous. Germline V gene sequence: CDR1 SGHTA, CDR2 FQGNSA. Deletions cut 6 bases from V and 5 bases from J, with 14 bases between. The length of the CDR3 is 14 residues. The CDR3 nucleotides read TGTGCCAGCAGTCGTGACAAATCCTATCAGCCCCAGCATTTT. This translates into CASSRDKSYQPQHF.

This clonotype was seen ten or more times. The chain is built from TRBV20-1 and TRBJ2-3; no reliable D call. The CDR3 spans 13 residues. V lost 8 bases, J lost 2 bases, and 14 bases lay in between. Per germline, CDR1 DFQATT and CDR2 SNEGSKA (reference sequence). In nucleotides, the CDR3 is TGCAGTCAAAGCCAGGTAGCCACAGATACGCAGTATTTT. This sequence encodes CSQSQVATDTQYF.